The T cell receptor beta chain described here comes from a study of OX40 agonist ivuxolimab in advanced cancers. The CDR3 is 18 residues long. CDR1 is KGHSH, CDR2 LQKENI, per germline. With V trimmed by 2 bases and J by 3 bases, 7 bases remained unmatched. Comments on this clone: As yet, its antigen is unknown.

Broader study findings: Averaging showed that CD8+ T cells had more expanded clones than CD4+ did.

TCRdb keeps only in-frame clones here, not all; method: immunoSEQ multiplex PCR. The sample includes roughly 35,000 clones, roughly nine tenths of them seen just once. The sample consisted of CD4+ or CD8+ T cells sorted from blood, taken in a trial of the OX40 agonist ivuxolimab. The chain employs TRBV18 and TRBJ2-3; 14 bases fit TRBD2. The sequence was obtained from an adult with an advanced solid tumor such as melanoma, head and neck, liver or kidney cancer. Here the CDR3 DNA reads TGTGCCAGCTCACCAAGACTAGCGGGGGGGCCGAGTACAGATACGCAGTATTTT. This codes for CASSPRLAGGPSTDTQYF.